The next 32 T cell receptor beta chains were all read from a single sample in a study of neurological immune-mediated disorders. TCRdb fed the 5' RACE reads into MiXCR, producing one record per CDR3 protein. This sample has 3,500 to 5,000 distinct CDR3 sequences, with approximately 32% found just once. The sequencing input was CD8+ T cells from blood. Receptors originate from a man in his fifties or sixties with HTLV-1-associated myelopathy (HAM/TSP).

This clonotype was picked up many times. J is TRBJ1-1 and V is TRBV29-1; 7 bases align to TRBD1. With V trimmed by 5 bases and J by 3 bases, 3 bases remained unmatched. Germline CDR1 reads SQVTM; CDR2 reads ANQGSEA. The CDR3 contains 12 residues. CDR3 bases: TGCAGCGTTCGACAGGGCGACACTGAAGCTTTCTTT. Protein sequence: CSVRQGDTEAFF.

By sample fraction, this clonotype is medium-sized. The chain has TRBV5-1 and TRBJ2-5; a possible D gene is TRBD2 (7 bases). The V end lost 0 bases, the J end lost 3 bases, and 15 bases lay between the germline ends. The CDR3 is 16 amino acids. The V gene's germline CDR1 is SGHRS and CDR2 YFSETQ. CDR3 nucleotide sequence: TGCGCCAGCAGCTTGGAGGGGGGGCGGACGAAAGAGACCCAGTACTTC. Amino acid sequence: CASSLEGGRTKETQYF.

Here the CDR3 DNA reads TGCGCCAGCAGCCGGACAGGGGCGGCAGATACGCAGTATTTT. Amino acid sequence: CASSRTGAADTQYF. The V call is TRBV5-1, the J call TRBJ2-3, with 9 bases fitting TRBD1. This CDR3 is 14 amino acids long. Germline CDR1 is SGHRS and CDR2 is YFSETQ. After removal of 4 bases from V and 4 bases from J, the junction contained 4 bases not matched to a gene.

In this sample, this clonotype turned up many times. The chain links TRBV2 to TRBJ2-7, with 11 positions matching TRBD2. This CDR3 has 14 amino acids. Looked up from germline, CDR1 is SNHLY and CDR2 is FYNNEI. V trimming: 9 bases; J trimming: 3 bases; junction bases outside the gene matches: 7. This chain's CDR3 is CASQEGLADYEQYF. CDR3 DNA: TGTGCCAGTCAAGAGGGACTAGCGGACTACGAGCAGTACTTC.

This clonotype was recorded many times. The chain links TRBV19 to TRBJ1-2, with D perhaps matching TRBD1 (6 bases). The length of the CDR3 is 14 residues. The germline V gene encodes CDR1 LNHDA and CDR2 SQIVND (reference sequence). Trimming stripped 0 bases from V and 4 bases from J, with 9 bases between. The CDR3, as DNA: TGTGCCAGTAGTATAGACGGACAGTTCTATGGCTACACCTTC. This codes for CASSIDGQFYGYTF.

In this sample, this clonotype turned up many times. The chain uses TRBV6-5 and TRBJ2-1; D unresolved. With 5 bases removed from V and 5 bases from J, the gap between germline ends came to 16 bases. This CDR3 is 15 amino acids long. The germline CDR1 and CDR2 sequences are MNHEY and SVGAGI. CDR3 residues: CASSRPRTANNEQFF. Written as DNA, the CDR3 is TGTGCCAGCAGTAGACCCCGGACCGCCAACAATGAGCAGTTCTTC.

The sample holds many counts of this clonotype. The rearrangement joins TRBV20-1 to TRBJ2-1, with TRBD1 matching over 10 bases. Germline V gene lookup returns CDR1 DFQATT and CDR2 SNEGSKA (reference sequence). V was clipped by 3 bases and J by 4 bases; unmatched bases: 3. This CDR3 spans 14 amino acids. CDR3 DNA sequence: TGCAGTGCTAGTCTGGGACAGGGGTACAATGAGCAGTTCTTC. This codes for CSASLGQGYNEQFF.

This clonotype was detected many times. The gene calls are TRBV12-3 or TRBV12-4 and TRBJ2-3, with TRBD1 as a possible D gene (6 bases). The V end was cut by 3 bases, the J end by 1 base, with 14 bases between. The CDR3 has 16 residues. The CDR3 is CASSFEPGHRTDTQYF. The CDR3 DNA reads TGTGCCAGCAGTTTCGAGCCGGGACACCGCACAGATACGCAGTATTTT.

This clonotype was found once. A read error may be the cause here, since a much bigger clone is one base away. The CDR3: CVSSLSRRGEKLFF. In DNA form, the CDR3 reads TGTGTCAGCAGTTTATCAAGGAGGGGGGAAAAACTGTTTTTT. This sequence joins TRBV28 and TRBJ1-4, with a weak D call TRBD1 (6 bases). In germline, CDR1 is MDHEN, CDR2 SYDVKM. This CDR3 has 14 residues. Looking up the rest from reference TRBV28 and TRBJ1-4 gives the full variable domain: DVKVTQSSRYLVKRTGEKVFLECVQDMDHENMFWYRQDPGLGLRLIYFSYDVKMKEKGDIPEGYSVSREKKERFSLILESASTNQTSMYLCVSSLSRRGEKLFFGSGTQLSVL.

In its sample, this clonotype was seen many times. V usage is TRBV5-1 and J usage is TRBJ1-1, with D maybe TRBD1 (5 bases). This CDR3 spans 13 amino acids. V shed 6 bases and J shed 4 bases, with 13 bases lying between them. Germline V gene lookup returns CDR1 SGHRS and CDR2 YFSETQ. CDR3 protein: CASTYGGGTEAFF. The CDR3 DNA reads as TGCGCCAGCACCTATGGGGGTGGCACTGAAGCTTTCTTT. Combining the CDR3 with reference TRBV5-1 and TRBJ1-1 gives the whole variable domain KAGVTQTPRYLIKTRGQQVTLSCSPISGHRSVSWYQQTPGQGLQFLFEYFSETQRNKGNFPGRFSGRQFSNSRSEMNVSTLELGDSALYLCASTYGGGTEAFFGQGTRLTVV.

This clonotype was counted between two and nine times. This chain links TRBV14 with TRBJ2-2; D is undetermined. CDR1 SGHDN and CDR2 FVKESK come from the germline V gene. The CDR3 covers 14 residues. V lost 4 bases and J 4 bases, leaving 10 bases between the germline ends. The CDR3 spells CASSLARSTGELFF. CDR3 nucleotides: TGTGCCAGCAGCCTCGCCAGAAGCACCGGGGAGCTGTTTTTT.

The V call is TRBV13, the J call TRBJ1-1; TRBD1 matches at 7 bases. In germline, CDR1 is PRHDT, CDR2 FYEKMQ (reference sequence). After removal of 4 bases from V and 7 bases from J, the junction contained 9 bases not matched to a gene. The CDR3 length is 14 residues. The CDR3 loop is CASSYGQVANEAFF. Here the CDR3 DNA reads TGTGCCAGCAGCTACGGACAGGTGGCCAATGAAGCTTTCTTT.

In its sample, this clonotype was seen once. A read error is possible here, since a much larger clone lies one base away. The V gene is TRBV2, the J gene TRBJ2-7; perhaps TRBD2 as D (5 bases). In germline, CDR1 is SNHLY, CDR2 FYNNEI. CDR3 length: 11 residues. CDR3 protein: CASNEAVEQYF. The CDR3 DNA reads as TGTGCCAGCAATGAAGCGGTCGAGCAGTACTTC.

This clonotype was seen ten or more times. The chain employs TRBV27 and TRBJ1-1; the match to TRBD1 covers 8 bases. The CDR3 contains 13 residues. CDR1 and CDR2 (germline): MNHEY, SMNVEV (reference sequence). J gave up 8 bases and V 5 bases, and 7 bases lay outside the gene matches. DNA for the CDR3: TGTGCCAGCAGTCTCGCGCGGGACAGGGAAGCTTTCTTT. Its translation: CASSLARDREAFF.

This clonotype was observed at least ten times. The chain combines TRBV10-3 with TRBJ1-2; D unclear. CDR3 length: 14 residues. Trimming took off 3 bases at V and 0 bases at J, with 8 bases between the two ends. Germline V gene data show CDR1 as ENHRY and CDR2 as SYGVKD. The CDR3 DNA reads TGTGCCATCAGTGAAGACCCATCTAACTATGGCTACACCTTC. Its protein product is CAISEDPSNYGYTF.

This clonotype has at least ten counts. CDR3 loop: CSAGTENYNEQFF. The CDR3 DNA reads as TGCAGTGCTGGGACAGAGAACTACAATGAGCAGTTCTTC. The V gene is TRBV20-1, the J gene TRBJ2-1, with 7 positions matching TRBD1. V dropped 5 bases and J dropped 3; count of bases not matched to a gene: 4. The CDR3 covers 13 residues. Germline V lookup: CDR1 DFQATT, CDR2 SNEGSKA (reference sequence).

V usage is TRBV4-2 and J usage is TRBJ2-1, with TRBD1 matching 11 bases. This CDR3 has 17 residues. The V gene's germline CDR1 is LGHNA and CDR2 YNFKEQ. The V gene end was trimmed by 0 bases and the J gene end by 7 bases; junction bases not matched to a gene: 8. The CDR3, as DNA: TGTGCCAGCAGCCAAGAGTTTCCGGGACAGGGGGTGAATGAGCAGTTCTTC. Translating gives CASSQEFPGQGVNEQFF.

The V and J genes are TRBV7-8 and TRBJ2-7; D call uncertain. Germline V gene data show CDR1 as SGHVS and CDR2 as FQNEAQ. Trimming shortened V by 6 bases and J by 2 bases, and 8 bases separated the two germline ends. The CDR3 runs to 12 residues. CDR3 sequence (DNA): TGTGCCAGCAGACCGTGGGCCTACGAGCAGTACTTC. Protein sequence: CASRPWAYEQYF.

This chain connects TRBV25-1 to TRBJ2-7, with 9 nucleotides matching TRBD2. This CDR3 spans 14 amino acids. CDR1 and CDR2 from the germline V gene are MGHDK and SYGVNS. The ends lost 4 bases at V and 6 bases at J; junction bases unmatched: 7. The CDR3 region is CASSVAGDGGEQYF. The CDR3 region has the DNA TGTGCCAGCAGTGTAGCGGGAGACGGTGGCGAGCAGTACTTC.

This clonotype was counted many times. The chain uses TRBV5-1 and TRBJ1-4; D remains ambiguous. CDR1 and CDR2 (germline): SGHRS, YFSETQ. Trimming cost V 1 base and J 7 bases, with 17 bases left between them. The CDR3 length is 16 residues. The CDR3 nucleotides read TGCGCCAGCAGCTTGCCCCCGGACGGACGGGGTGAAAAACTGTTTTTT. It is translated as CASSLPPDGRGEKLFF.

In this sample, this clonotype turned up many times. CDR3 DNA sequence: TGTGCCAGCAGCCACGGGACAGGGATGGAGACCCAGTACTTC. Translating gives CASSHGTGMETQYF. This rearrangement joins TRBV7-9 to TRBJ2-5; 9 bases agree with TRBD1. Germline V gene sequence: CDR1 SEHNR, CDR2 FQNEAQ (reference sequence). The CDR3 covers 14 residues. V lost 5 bases, J lost 5 bases, and 6 bases stayed unmatched.

By frequency in the sample, this clonotype is medium-sized. CDR3 DNA sequence: TGCGCCAGCAGCCAAGATGGTTCGGGGGCCGACGGAGAGACCCAGTACTTC. Translated: CASSQDGSGADGETQYF. The chain couples TRBV4-1 to TRBJ2-5; D is tentatively TRBD1 or TRBD2 (6 bases each). Trimming removed 0 bases at V and 4 bases at J, with 18 bases between. CDR3 size: 17 residues. CDR1 and CDR2 (germline): MGHRA, YSYEKL.

This clonotype was recorded many times. DNA of the CDR3: TGTGCCAGCAGTCCCAGACAGCCTAGCGGGCCAGATACGCAGTATTTT. It translates to CASSPRQPSGPDTQYF. This chain uses TRBV12-3 or TRBV12-4 with TRBJ2-3, with 8 bases fitting TRBD2. The CDR3 is 16 residues long. Trimming cost V 5 bases and J 4 bases; bases outside gene matches: 11.

This clonotype appeared once. The chain has TRBV20-1 and TRBJ2-3; no clear D. Germline CDR1 reads DFQATT; CDR2 reads SNEGSKA (reference sequence). This CDR3 contains 13 residues. Deletions cut 0 bases from V and 2 bases from J, with 6 bases between. CDR3 in DNA: TGCAGTGCTAGAGAGGTCACCACAGATACGCAGTATTTT. Translating it yields CSAREVTTDTQYF.

This clonotype has ten or more counts. The chain has TRBV11-2 and TRBJ2-1; TRBD2 aligns across 10 bases. CDR1 is SGHAT, CDR2 FQNNGV, per germline. The CDR3 covers 20 residues. V lost 2 bases and J lost 0; bases outside the gene matches: 13. This CDR3 reads CASSLTSLASGGSSYNEQFF. In nucleotides, the CDR3 is TGTGCCAGCAGCTTAACCTCCCTAGCTAGCGGGGGTAGCTCCTACAATGAGCAGTTCTTC.

By frequency in the sample, this clonotype is medium-sized. The chain uses TRBV6-1 and TRBJ1-3; tentative D call: TRBD1 (5 bases). V lost 3 bases, J lost 0 bases, and 6 bases lay in between. The CDR3 sequence is 14 residues long. CDR1 and CDR2 from the germline V gene are MNHNS and SASEGT. Here the CDR3 reads CASSDGASGNTIYF. The CDR3, as DNA: TGTGCCAGCAGTGACGGGGCCTCTGGAAACACCATATATTTT.

The chain uses TRBV15 and TRBJ2-7, with D unresolved. The CDR3 length is 15 residues. Germline CDR1 reads LNHNV; CDR2 reads YYDKDF (reference sequence). V was clipped by 4 bases and J by 0 bases, with 13 bases between them. The CDR3 sequence is CATSMEAASSYEQYF. The CDR3 DNA is TGTGCCACCAGCATGGAAGCTGCGAGCTCCTACGAGCAGTACTTC.

The rearrangement links TRBV10-3 to TRBJ2-3, with TRBD2 identical over 13 bases. The V and J ends lost 5 bases and 9 bases, in that order; junction bases with no gene match: 11. The CDR3 is 16 residues long. The germline V gene encodes CDR1 ENHRY and CDR2 SYGVKD. DNA for the CDR3: TGTGCCATCAGTCTAGGCCTTACTAGCGGGGGGGAGACGCAGTATTTT. This gives the protein CAISLGLTSGGETQYF.

There are many counts of this clonotype. The chain has TRBV12-3 or TRBV12-4 and TRBJ2-2; TRBD2 matches 7 bases. The CDR3 sequence is 13 residues long. V was pared by 6 bases and J by 5 bases, with 3 bases of the junction left unmatched. CDR3 sequence: CASRGGNTGELFF. CDR3 nucleotide sequence: TGTGCCAGCAGGGGAGGGAATACCGGGGAGCTGTTTTTT.

This clonotype showed up just a few times. The V and J genes are TRBV28 and TRBJ2-7, with D unclear. Germline V gene data show CDR1 as MDHEN and CDR2 as SYDVKM. Deletions cut 11 bases from V and 2 bases from J, with 19 bases between. This CDR3 has 14 amino acids. DNA of the CDR3: TGTGCCCTCAGCGCCTACCCGAGGACCTACGAGCAGTACTTC. Translation gives CALSAYPRTYEQYF.

The CDR3 DNA follows: TGTGCCAGCAGCTTAAATGGACAGGACCGCACCTTC. Translated: CASSLNGQDRTF. The V and J genes are TRBV7-2 and TRBJ1-2, with 7 nucleotides matching TRBD1. With V trimmed by 2 bases and J by 13 bases, 7 bases remained unmatched. Looked up from germline, CDR1 is SGHTA and CDR2 is FQGNSA. The CDR3 contains 12 residues.

By share, this clonotype ranks as medium-sized. The CDR3 reads CASSSRYEQYF. Written as DNA, the CDR3 is TGTGCCAGTAGTTCACGCTACGAGCAGTACTTC. This chain uses TRBV19 with TRBJ2-7, with no clear D. Germline lookup yields CDR1 LNHDA and CDR2 SQIVND (reference sequence). CDR3 length: 11 amino acids. The germline V and J ends were trimmed by 5 bases and 3 bases, with 5 bases remaining between them.